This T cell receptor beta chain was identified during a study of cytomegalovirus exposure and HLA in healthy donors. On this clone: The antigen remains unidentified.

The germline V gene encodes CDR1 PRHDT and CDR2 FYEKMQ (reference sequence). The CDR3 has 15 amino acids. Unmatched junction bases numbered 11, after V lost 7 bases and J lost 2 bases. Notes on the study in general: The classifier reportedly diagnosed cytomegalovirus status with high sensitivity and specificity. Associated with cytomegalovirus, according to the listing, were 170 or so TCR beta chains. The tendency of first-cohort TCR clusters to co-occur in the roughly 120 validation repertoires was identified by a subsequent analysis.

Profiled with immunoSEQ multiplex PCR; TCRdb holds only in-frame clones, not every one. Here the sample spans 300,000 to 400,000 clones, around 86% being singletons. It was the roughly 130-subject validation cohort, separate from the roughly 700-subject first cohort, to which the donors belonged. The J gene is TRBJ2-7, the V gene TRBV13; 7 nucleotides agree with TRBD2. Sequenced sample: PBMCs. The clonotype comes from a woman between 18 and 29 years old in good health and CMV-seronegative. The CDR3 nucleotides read TGTGCCAGCAACAATGGGGGGGGAGCGGCCTACGAGCAGTACTTC. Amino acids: CASNNGGGAAYEQYF.